These 5 T cell receptor beta chains originate from one sample sequenced in a study of shared clonotypes between healthy human individuals. TCRdb keeps only in-frame clones here, not all; method: immunoSEQ multiplex PCR. The table includes hundreds of thousands of clones, 72% detected once. The specimen was memory CD4+ T cells sorted from blood. Stated subset: CD45RA-negative fraction. The receptors were sampled from a young woman in good health.

This clone occurred a few times. The rearrangement joins TRBV5-1 to TRBJ2-1; weak D call: TRBD1 (6 bases). The CDR3 consists of 14 residues. V lost 5 bases to trimming and J lost 0 bases, with 9 bases between them. In germline, CDR1 is SGHRS, CDR2 YFSETQ. CDR3 sequence: CASRDRVSYNEQFF. CDR3 in DNA: TGCGCCAGCAGGGACAGAGTCTCCTACAATGAGCAGTTCTTC.

J is TRBJ1-2 and V is TRBV27; 7 bases are shared with TRBD1. The junction had 7 bases not matched to a gene; V was cut back by 5 bases and J by 4 bases. The germline V gene has CDR1 MNHEY and CDR2 SMNVEV (reference sequence). This CDR3 region has 14 residues. Here the CDR3 DNA reads TGTGCCAGCAGTCCCCGACAGGGTGGCTATGGCTACACCTTC. Translation gives CASSPRQGGYGYTF.

This clone was seen ten or more times. The chain is built from TRBV11-3 and TRBJ1-4, with D possibly matching TRBD1 (5 bases). Germline lookup yields CDR1 SGHNT and CDR2 YENEEA. With 0 bases removed from V and 7 bases from J, the gap between germline ends came to 15 bases. The CDR3 is 16 residues long. The CDR3 DNA is TGTGCCAGCAGCTTAGAATCAACAGGTTCGGTTGAAAAACTGTTTTTT. Protein sequence: CASSLESTGSVEKLFF.

This clone occurred a few times. The chain links TRBV30 to TRBJ2-1; D perhaps matches TRBD2 (5 bases). The V and J ends lost 0 bases and 7 bases respectively, with 10 bases between them. The length of the CDR3 is 13 residues. Germline lookup yields CDR1 GTSNPN and CDR2 SVGIG (reference sequence). The CDR3, as DNA: TGTGCCTGGAGTGTTCCGGGGAAGAATGAGCAGTTCTTC. As protein: CAWSVPGKNEQFF.

A few counts support this clone. The germline gene is not matched at one end of the junction; a read error may be the cause. The same CDR3 is also encoded by other DNA sequences in this sample. The chain carries TRBV11-2 and TRBJ2-7; no clear D gene. The germline gives CDR1 SGHAT, CDR2 FQNNGV. CDR3 length: 12 residues. The CDR3 reads CASSLSSSEQYF. The CDR3 DNA sequence: TGTGCCAGCAGCTTAAGCTCCTCCGAGCAGTACTTC.